Listed here are 20 T cell receptor beta chains from one sample, sequenced in a study of regulatory T cells in long-lasting Graves disease. Arm-PCR of CDR3 regions and iRepertoire HTBI primers were used to build TCR beta libraries. Via MiXCR, TCRdb re-called the multiplex PCR reads, giving one row per CDR3 protein. The table records approximately 360,000 distinct CDR3 sequences, roughly 10% of them present only once. Stated time point: newly diagnosed GD, antithyroid drugs for less than 3 months. Scientists built the TCR library using RNA that was extracted from PBMCs. These records were also assigned to another study, of T cells in Graves' hyperthyroidism and ophthalmopathy.

The sample in question was peripheral blood mononuclear cells (PBMCs), obtained at new diagnosis, from a patient treated with antithyroid drugs. All receptors come from a woman under 30 with Graves disease.

This clonotype has at least ten counts. In DNA form, the CDR3 reads TGTGCCAGCTCGGACAGGGGAACAACTAATGAAAAACTGTTTTTT. Its protein is CASSDRGTTNEKLFF. The J gene is TRBJ1-4, the V gene TRBV12-3 or TRBV12-4; 9 nucleotides agree with TRBD1. Trimming removed 8 bases from V and 0 bases from J; junction bases left unmatched: 4. The CDR3 has 15 amino acids.

Many counts were recorded for this clonotype. The chain is built from TRBV20-1 and TRBJ2-3; D might be TRBD1 (6 bases). The CDR3 has 12 amino acids. Germline CDR1 and CDR2: DFQATT and SNEGSKA (reference sequence). In DNA, the CDR3 is TGCAGAGCTGGGGGAAGACAGGAAGGGCAGTATTTT. As protein: CRAGGRQEGQYF.

This clonotype was observed a single time. The genes are TRBV12-3 or TRBV12-4 and TRBJ2-5, with D maybe TRBD2 (10 bases). The CDR3 sequence is 15 residues long. Deletions cut 3 bases from V and 7 bases from J, with 18 bases between. Here the CDR3 DNA reads TGTGCCAGCAGTTTGGCTAGCGGGGGACAGGGGACCCAGTACTTC. Translating gives CASSLASGGQGTQYF.

The chain links TRBV19 to TRBJ2-1, with 8 nucleotides matching TRBD2. Germline V lookup: CDR1 LNHDA, CDR2 SQIVND (reference sequence). The trim removed 3 bases at V and 6 bases at J, leaving 10 bases unmatched. CDR3 size: 16 residues. The CDR3 region has the DNA TGTGCCAGTAGTATGGACAGCGGGAGCCCTTTCAATGAGCAGTTCTTC. Translating gives CASSMDSGSPFNEQFF.

This clonotype was found many times. The chain has TRBV20-1 and TRBJ2-1; 9 bases line up with TRBD2. Germline assignment: CDR1 DFQATT and CDR2 SNEGSKA (reference sequence). CDR3 length: 13 amino acids. J lost 5 bases, V lost 2 bases, and 1 base had no gene match. CDR3 amino acids: CSARLAGNNEQFF. Here the CDR3 DNA reads TGCAGTGCTAGACTAGCGGGGAACAATGAGCAGTTCTTC.

This chain joins TRBV19 and TRBJ1-5, with 11 bases identical to TRBD1. In germline, CDR1 is LNHDA, CDR2 SQIVND (reference sequence). The CDR3 runs 17 residues. Trimming took 5 bases from V and 2 from J; bases not matched to a gene: 8. The CDR3 DNA follows: TGTGCCAGTAGTGGGGACAGGGGGATATTAGGCAATCAGCCCCAGCATTTT. It yields the protein CASSGDRGILGNQPQHF.

The table lists this clonotype with many counts. The chain has TRBV4-1 and TRBJ1-1; D remains ambiguous. The CDR3 consists of 14 residues. CDR1 is MGHRA, CDR2 YSYEKL, per germline. The V and J ends lost 0 bases and 1 base respectively, with 6 bases between them. The CDR3 reads CASSQDWTNTEAFF. Here the CDR3 DNA reads TGCGCCAGCAGCCAAGACTGGACGAACACTGAAGCTTTCTTT.

This clonotype occurred many times. The chain uses TRBV11-2 and TRBJ1-1; 11 bases are a match to TRBD1. V lost 5 bases to trimming and J lost 4 bases; unmatched junction nucleotides: 6. Germline V gene sequence: CDR1 SGHAT, CDR2 FQNNGV. This CDR3 region has 15 residues. CDR3 DNA: TGTGCCAGCAGCCTCGCCGGGACAGGGGGCACTGAAGCTTTCTTT. It is translated as CASSLAGTGGTEAFF.

This clonotype has at least ten counts. The V call is TRBV11-2, the J call TRBJ2-1; TRBD1 matches at 8 bases. The J segment lost 6 bases and the V segment lost 0 bases, leaving 16 bases of the junction unmatched. Looked up from germline, CDR1 is SGHAT and CDR2 is FQNNGV. The CDR3 has 19 residues. CDR3 amino acids: CASSLDRARGQFWGNEQFF. Here the CDR3 DNA reads TGTGCCAGCAGCTTAGATCGGGCCAGGGGGCAATTCTGGGGCAATGAGCAGTTCTTC. The variable domain in full, with the rest retrieved from reference TRBV11-2 and TRBJ2-1, is EAGVAQSPRYKIIEKRQSVAFWCNPISGHATLYWYQQILGQGPKLLIQFQNNGVVDDSQLPKDRFSAERLKGVDSTLKIQPAKLEDSAVYLCASSLDRARGQFWGNEQFFGPGTRLTVL.

At least ten counts were recorded for this clonotype. This sequence joins TRBV7-6 and TRBJ1-4; the match to TRBD1 covers 9 bases. Germline V CDR1 and CDR2: SGHVS, FNYEAQ. V gave up 5 bases and J gave up 12 bases; unmatched junction bases: 16. The CDR3 has 16 amino acids. In nucleotides, the CDR3 is TGTGCCAGCAGCCCCCTTGCGGGACAGGGTGCCGCGGAACTGTTTTTT. Residues: CASSPLAGQGAAELFF.

This clonotype was seen repeatedly, ten times or more. The chain uses TRBV7-2 and TRBJ2-1, with 9 positions matching TRBD1. V was pared by 5 bases and J by 3 bases, with 5 bases of the junction left unmatched. Germline loops: CDR1 SGHTA, CDR2 FQGNSA. The CDR3 runs 15 residues. In DNA, the CDR3 is TGTGCCAGCAGCCCGGGACAGGGCCGCTACAATGAGCAGTTCTTC. Protein: CASSPGQGRYNEQFF. The full variable domain, its missing parts supplied by reference TRBV7-2 and TRBJ2-1, is GAGVSQSPSNKVTEKGKDVELRCDPISGHTALYWYRQSLGQGLEFLIYFQGNSAPDKSGLPSDRFSAERTGGSVSTLTIQRTQQEDSAVYLCASSPGQGRYNEQFFGPGTRLTVL.

This chain links TRBV4-1 with TRBJ2-1; 7 positions agree with TRBD2. Per germline, CDR1 MGHRA and CDR2 YSYEKL. V gave up 2 bases and J gave up 0 bases; unmatched junction bases: 7. The CDR3 has 17 residues. This CDR3 is CASSQSSGASSYNEQFF. DNA of the CDR3: TGCGCCAGCAGCCAATCCAGCGGGGCGAGCTCCTACAATGAGCAGTTCTTC.

This clonotype was recorded at least ten times. The chain joins TRBV12-3 or TRBV12-4 to TRBJ1-1, with TRBD1 identical over 9 bases. The V gene end was trimmed by 7 bases and the J gene end by 4 bases; junction bases not matched to a gene: 7. This CDR3 has 14 amino acids. Written as DNA, the CDR3 is TGTGCCAGCACCAAACAGGGGGCGACCACTGAAGCTTTCTTT. Protein: CASTKQGATTEAFF.

This clonotype was recorded many times. V is TRBV2 and J is TRBJ2-2; the D gene is possibly TRBD1 (6 bases). V lost 4 bases, J lost 5 bases, and 23 bases lay in between. CDR3 size: 18 residues. Germline values: CDR1 SNHLY, CDR2 FYNNEI. The CDR3 bases are TGTGCCAGCAGTGGATTCTCCCTACAGGGACAAGAGACCGGGGAGCTGTTTTTT. It translates to CASSGFSLQGQETGELFF.

This clonotype was recorded many times. The V gene is TRBV6-5, the J gene TRBJ2-5, with 7 bases aligning to TRBD1. This CDR3 region has 14 residues. V shed 4 bases, J shed 2 bases, and the junction held 4 bases outside the gene matches. The germline gives CDR1 MNHEY, CDR2 SVGAGI. Written as DNA, the CDR3 is TGTGCCAGCAGTTCGGACAGGTTACAAGAGACCCAGTACTTC. It codes for CASSSDRLQETQYF.

This clonotype was found many times. Germline is not matched at one junction end, which may reflect a read error. CDR3 DNA: TGTGCCAGCAGCTTAGTAGGGTATGGCTACACCTTC. This sequence encodes CASSLVGYGYTF. The rearrangement uses TRBV12-3 or TRBV12-4 and TRBJ1-2; D gene ambiguous. CDR3 length: 12 residues.

This clonotype has more than one count but fewer than ten. The chain has TRBV27 and TRBJ2-3; 9 bases match TRBD2. V lost 2 bases and J lost 4; bases outside the gene matches: 7. This CDR3 comprises 16 residues. Germline V CDR1 and CDR2: MNHEY, SMNVEV (reference sequence). The CDR3 spells CASSLIAGAVADTQYF. CDR3 DNA sequence: TGTGCCAGCAGTTTAATAGCGGGGGCTGTGGCAGATACGCAGTATTTT.

This clonotype was detected many times. The chain employs TRBV3-1 and TRBJ1-3, with a tentative D call TRBD1 (5 bases). Trimming removed 4 bases at V and 5 bases at J, with 12 bases between. Germline CDR1 is LGHDT and CDR2 is YNNKEL (reference sequence). The CDR3 runs to 14 residues. CDR3 sequence: CASSPRGGRNTIYF. CDR3 DNA: TGTGCCAGCAGCCCCCGGGGGGGGAGAAACACCATATATTTT.

This clonotype was detected ten times or more. This sequence joins TRBV7-2 and TRBJ1-2; 8 nucleotides line up with TRBD1. The ends lost 5 bases at V and 4 bases at J; junction bases unmatched: 9. The CDR3 loop spans 15 amino acids. Germline V gene sequence: CDR1 SGHTA, CDR2 FQGNSA. DNA of the CDR3: TGTGCCAGCAGCCACCCCCAGGGGGCAACCTATGGCTACACCTTC. Protein product: CASSHPQGATYGYTF.

The table lists this clonotype with many counts. The J gene is TRBJ2-7, the V gene TRBV28, with TRBD2 identical over 7 bases. V shed 1 base and J 7 bases; nucleotides not matched to a gene: 7. The germline V gene has CDR1 MDHEN and CDR2 SYDVKM. The CDR3 consists of 14 residues. CDR3 sequence reads: CASSLSAGAGEQYF. The CDR3 DNA sequence: TGTGCCAGCAGTTTATCGGCGGGAGCGGGAGAGCAGTACTTC.